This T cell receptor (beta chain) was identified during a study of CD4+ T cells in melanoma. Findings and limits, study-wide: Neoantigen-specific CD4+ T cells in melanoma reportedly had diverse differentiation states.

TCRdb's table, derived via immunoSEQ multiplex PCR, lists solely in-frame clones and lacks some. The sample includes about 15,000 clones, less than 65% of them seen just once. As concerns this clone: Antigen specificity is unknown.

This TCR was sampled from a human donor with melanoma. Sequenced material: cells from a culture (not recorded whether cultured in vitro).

Here the CDR3 DNA reads TGTGCCAGCAGGGAGGCCGGGTTTATTGCAGATACGCAGTATTTT. This sequence encodes CASREAGFIADTQYF. The chain uses TRBV9 and TRBJ2-3; D is possibly TRBD2 (5 bases). The CDR3 is made up of 15 amino acids. V was trimmed by 5 bases and J by 4 bases, leaving 17 bases between them. Looked up from germline, CDR1 is SGDLS and CDR2 is YYNGEE. Full variable domain (rest looked up from reference TRBV9 and TRBJ2-3): DSGVTQTPKHLITATGQRVTLRCSPRSGDLSVYWYQQSLDQGLQFLIQYYNGEERAKGNILERFSAQQFPDLHSELNLSSLELGDSALYFCASREAGFIADTQYFGPGTRLTVL.